This T cell receptor beta chain was found in a study of cytomegalovirus exposure and HLA in healthy donors. Points from the study as a whole: The investigators catalogued 150 or so TCR beta chains as cytomegalovirus-associated.

About this clone: The antigen is unknown.

Germline CDR1 and CDR2: MNHNY and SVGAGI (reference sequence). V shed 11 bases, J shed 2 bases, and the junction held 12 bases outside the gene matches. CDR3 length: 14 amino acids. Libraries were prepared by immunoSEQ multiplex PCR; TCRdb keeps only in-frame clonotypes and omits some of them. In the table there are about 280,000 clones, 85% to 90% of which are singletons. Sequenced: PBMCs. This clonotype was obtained from a woman aged 18-35 years in good health and CMV-seronegative. This chain joins TRBV6-6 and TRBJ2-7; 7 nucleotides match TRBD2. Here the CDR3 reads CAAAIGRPPYEQYF. Written as DNA, the CDR3 is TGTGCCGCCGCGATCGGGAGGCCCCCCTACGAGCAGTACTTC.